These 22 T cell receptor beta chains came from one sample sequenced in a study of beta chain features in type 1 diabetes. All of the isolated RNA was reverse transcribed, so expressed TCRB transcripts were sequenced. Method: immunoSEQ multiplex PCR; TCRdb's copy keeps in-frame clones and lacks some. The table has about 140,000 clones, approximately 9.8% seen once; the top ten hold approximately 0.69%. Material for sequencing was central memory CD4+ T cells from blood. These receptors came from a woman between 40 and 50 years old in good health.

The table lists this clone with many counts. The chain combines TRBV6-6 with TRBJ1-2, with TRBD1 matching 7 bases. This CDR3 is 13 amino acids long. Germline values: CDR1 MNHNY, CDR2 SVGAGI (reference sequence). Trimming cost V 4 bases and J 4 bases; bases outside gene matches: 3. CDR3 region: CASSSTGTYGYTF. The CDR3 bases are TGTGCCAGCAGTTCGACAGGGACCTATGGCTACACCTTC.

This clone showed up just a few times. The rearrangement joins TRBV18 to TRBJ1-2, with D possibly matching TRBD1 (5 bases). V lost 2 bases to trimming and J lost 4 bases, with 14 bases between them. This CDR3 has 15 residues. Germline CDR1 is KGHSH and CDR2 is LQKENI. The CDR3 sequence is CASSPTDQGIYGYTF. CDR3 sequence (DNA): TGTGCCAGCTCACCAACGGACCAGGGAATCTATGGCTACACCTTC.

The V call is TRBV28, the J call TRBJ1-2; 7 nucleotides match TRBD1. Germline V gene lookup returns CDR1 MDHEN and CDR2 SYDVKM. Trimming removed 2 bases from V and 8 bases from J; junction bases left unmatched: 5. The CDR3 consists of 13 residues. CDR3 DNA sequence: TGTGCCAGCAGTTTAGAGGGGGCTCGGGGCTACACCTTC. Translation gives CASSLEGARGYTF.

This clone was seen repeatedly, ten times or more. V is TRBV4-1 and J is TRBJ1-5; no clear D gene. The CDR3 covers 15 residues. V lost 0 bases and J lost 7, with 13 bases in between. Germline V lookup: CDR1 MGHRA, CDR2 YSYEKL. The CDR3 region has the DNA TGCGCCAGCAGCCAAGATGGCGGGGTGGGCCAGCCCCAGCATTTT. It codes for CASSQDGGVGQPQHF.

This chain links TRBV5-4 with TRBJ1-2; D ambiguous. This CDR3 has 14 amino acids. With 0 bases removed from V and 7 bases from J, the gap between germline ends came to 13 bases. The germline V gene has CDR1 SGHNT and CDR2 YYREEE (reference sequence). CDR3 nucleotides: TGTGCCAGCAGCTTGGAAGCGGTAGGCGGTGGCTACACCTTC. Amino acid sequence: CASSLEAVGGGYTF. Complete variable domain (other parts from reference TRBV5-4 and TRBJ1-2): ETGVTQSPTHLIKTRGQQVTLRCSSQSGHNTVSWYQQALGQGPQFIFQYYREEENGRGNFPPRFSGLQFPNYSSELNVNALELDDSALYLCASSLEAVGGGYTFGSGTRLTVV.

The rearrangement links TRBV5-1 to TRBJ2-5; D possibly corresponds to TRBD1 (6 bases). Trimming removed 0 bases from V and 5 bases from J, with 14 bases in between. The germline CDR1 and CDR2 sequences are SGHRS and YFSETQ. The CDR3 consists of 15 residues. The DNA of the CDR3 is TGCGCCAGCAGCTTGGAAGGGGGTAACTGGGAGACCCAGTACTTC. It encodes CASSLEGGNWETQYF.

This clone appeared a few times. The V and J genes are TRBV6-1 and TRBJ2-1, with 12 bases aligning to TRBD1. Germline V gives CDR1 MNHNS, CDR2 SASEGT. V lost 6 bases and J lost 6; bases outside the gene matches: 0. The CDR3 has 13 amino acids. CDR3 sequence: CASRGQGANEQFF. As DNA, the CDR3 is TGTGCCAGCAGGGGACAGGGGGCCAATGAGCAGTTCTTC.

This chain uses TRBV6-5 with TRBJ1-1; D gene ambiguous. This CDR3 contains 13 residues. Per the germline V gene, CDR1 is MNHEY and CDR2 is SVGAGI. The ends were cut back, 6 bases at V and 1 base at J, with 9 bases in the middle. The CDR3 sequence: CASSRFKNTEAFF. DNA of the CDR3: TGTGCCAGCAGCAGGTTTAAGAACACTGAAGCTTTCTTT.

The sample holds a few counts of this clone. The CDR3 loop reads CASNDLGQIYEQYF. The CDR3 DNA reads as TGCGCCAGCAACGATTTGGGACAGATTTACGAGCAGTACTTC. This chain connects TRBV5-1 to TRBJ2-7; TRBD1 aligns across 7 bases. Germline CDR1 SGHRS, CDR2 YFSETQ. This CDR3 is built from 14 residues. V lost 6 bases, J lost 4 bases, and 10 bases stayed unmatched.

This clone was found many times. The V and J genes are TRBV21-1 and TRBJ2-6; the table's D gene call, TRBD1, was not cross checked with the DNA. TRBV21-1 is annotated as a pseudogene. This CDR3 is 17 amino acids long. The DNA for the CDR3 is TGTGCCAGCAGCACCGGGTTACAGGGGATCCGGGCGAACGTCCTGACTTTC. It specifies CASSTGLQGIRANVLTF.

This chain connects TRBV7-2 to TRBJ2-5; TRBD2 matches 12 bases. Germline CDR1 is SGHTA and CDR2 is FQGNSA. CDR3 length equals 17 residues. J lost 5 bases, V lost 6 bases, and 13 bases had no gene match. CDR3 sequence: CASSWGASGGAAETQYF. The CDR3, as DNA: TGTGCCAGCAGTTGGGGGGCTAGCGGGGGGGCTGCGGAGACCCAGTACTTC.

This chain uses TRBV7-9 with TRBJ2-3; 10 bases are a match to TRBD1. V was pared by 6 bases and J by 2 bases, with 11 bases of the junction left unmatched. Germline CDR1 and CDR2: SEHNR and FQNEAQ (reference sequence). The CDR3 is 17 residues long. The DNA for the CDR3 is TGTGCCAGCAGTCTAAGACAGGGGGCGGCCACCACAGATACGCAGTATTTT. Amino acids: CASSLRQGAATTDTQYF. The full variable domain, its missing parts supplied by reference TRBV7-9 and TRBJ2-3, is DTGVSQNPRHKITKRGQNVTFRCDPISEHNRLYWYRQTLGQGPEFLTYFQNEAQLEKSRLLSDRFSAERPKGSFSTLEIQRTEQGDSAMYLCASSLRQGAATTDTQYFGPGTRLTVL.

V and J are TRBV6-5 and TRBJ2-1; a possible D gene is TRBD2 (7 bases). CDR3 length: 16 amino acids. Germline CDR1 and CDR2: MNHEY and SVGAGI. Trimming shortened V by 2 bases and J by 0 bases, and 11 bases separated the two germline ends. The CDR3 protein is CASSYVGGGSYNEQFF. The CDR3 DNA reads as TGTGCCAGCAGTTACGTAGGGGGGGGCTCCTACAATGAGCAGTTCTTC.

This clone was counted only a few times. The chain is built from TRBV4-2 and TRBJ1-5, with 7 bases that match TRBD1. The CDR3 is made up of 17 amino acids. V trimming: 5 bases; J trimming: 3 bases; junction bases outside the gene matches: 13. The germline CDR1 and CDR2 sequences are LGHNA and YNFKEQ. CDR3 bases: TGTGCCAGCAGCTGGCAACCGGGACAGATCCTCAATCAGCCCCAGCATTTT. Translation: CASSWQPGQILNQPQHF.

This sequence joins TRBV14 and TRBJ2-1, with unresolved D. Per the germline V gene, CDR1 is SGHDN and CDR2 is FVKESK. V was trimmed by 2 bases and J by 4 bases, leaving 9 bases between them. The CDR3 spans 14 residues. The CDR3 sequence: CASSQSSTYNEQFF. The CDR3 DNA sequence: TGTGCCAGCAGCCAATCCTCCACTTACAATGAGCAGTTCTTC.

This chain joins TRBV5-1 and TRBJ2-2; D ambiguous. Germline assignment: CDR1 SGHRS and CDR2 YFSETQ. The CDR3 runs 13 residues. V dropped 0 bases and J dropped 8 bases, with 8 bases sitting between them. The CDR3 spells CASSLGPEGELFF. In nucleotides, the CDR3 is TGCGCCAGCAGCTTGGGCCCGGAGGGGGAGCTGTTTTTT.

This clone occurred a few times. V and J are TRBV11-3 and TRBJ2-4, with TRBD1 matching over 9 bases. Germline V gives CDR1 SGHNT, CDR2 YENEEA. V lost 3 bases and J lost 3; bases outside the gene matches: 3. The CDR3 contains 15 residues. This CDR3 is CASSFPGQGKNIQYF. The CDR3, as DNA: TGTGCCAGCAGCTTCCCGGGACAGGGCAAAAACATTCAGTACTTC.

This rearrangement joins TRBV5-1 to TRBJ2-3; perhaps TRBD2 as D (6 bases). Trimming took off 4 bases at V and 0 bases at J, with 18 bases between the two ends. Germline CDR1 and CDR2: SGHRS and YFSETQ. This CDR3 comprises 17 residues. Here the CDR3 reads CASSPRGSGSSTDTQYF. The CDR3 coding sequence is TGCGCCAGCAGCCCTCGAGGCAGCGGGTCTAGCACAGATACGCAGTATTTT.

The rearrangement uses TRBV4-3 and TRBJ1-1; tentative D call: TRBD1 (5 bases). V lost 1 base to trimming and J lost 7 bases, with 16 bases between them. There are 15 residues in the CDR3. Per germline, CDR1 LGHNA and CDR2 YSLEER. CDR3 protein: CASSQGRDFDGEAFF. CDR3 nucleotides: TGCGCCAGCAGCCAAGGACGGGACTTTGACGGTGAAGCTTTCTTT.

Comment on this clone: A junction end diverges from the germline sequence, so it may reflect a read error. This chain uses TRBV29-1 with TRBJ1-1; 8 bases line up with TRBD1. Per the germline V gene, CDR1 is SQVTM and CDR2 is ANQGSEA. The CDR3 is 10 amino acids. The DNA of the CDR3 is TGCAGCGTTGGCGGGGACAGGCACCATTTT. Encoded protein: CSVGGDRHHF.

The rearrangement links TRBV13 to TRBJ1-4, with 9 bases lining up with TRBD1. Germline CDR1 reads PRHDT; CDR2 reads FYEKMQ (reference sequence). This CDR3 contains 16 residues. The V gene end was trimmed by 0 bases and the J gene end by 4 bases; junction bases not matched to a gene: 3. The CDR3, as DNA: TGTGCCAGCAGCTTAGGACAGGGGGCCGGTAATGAAAAACTGTTTTTT. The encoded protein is CASSLGQGAGNEKLFF.

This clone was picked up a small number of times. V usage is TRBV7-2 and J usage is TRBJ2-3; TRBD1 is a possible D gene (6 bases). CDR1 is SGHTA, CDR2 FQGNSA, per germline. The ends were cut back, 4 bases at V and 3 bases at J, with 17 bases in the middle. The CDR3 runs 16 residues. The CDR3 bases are TGTGCCAGCAGCTCTTCCGATACAGGGCGGACAGATACGCAGTATTTT. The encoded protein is CASSSSDTGRTDTQYF.